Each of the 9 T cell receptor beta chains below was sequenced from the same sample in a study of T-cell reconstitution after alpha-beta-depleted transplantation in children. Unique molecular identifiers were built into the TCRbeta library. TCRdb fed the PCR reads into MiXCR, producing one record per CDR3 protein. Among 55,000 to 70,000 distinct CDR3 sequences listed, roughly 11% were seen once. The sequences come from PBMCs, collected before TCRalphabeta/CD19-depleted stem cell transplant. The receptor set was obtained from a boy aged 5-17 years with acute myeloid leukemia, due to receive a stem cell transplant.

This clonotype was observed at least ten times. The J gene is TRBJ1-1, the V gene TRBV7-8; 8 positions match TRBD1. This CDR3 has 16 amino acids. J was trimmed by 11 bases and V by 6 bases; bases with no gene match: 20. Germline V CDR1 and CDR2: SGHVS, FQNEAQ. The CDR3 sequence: CASRPNELRQGNRAFF. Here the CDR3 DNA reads TGTGCCAGCAGGCCTAACGAACTGAGACAGGGGAATCGGGCTTTCTTT.

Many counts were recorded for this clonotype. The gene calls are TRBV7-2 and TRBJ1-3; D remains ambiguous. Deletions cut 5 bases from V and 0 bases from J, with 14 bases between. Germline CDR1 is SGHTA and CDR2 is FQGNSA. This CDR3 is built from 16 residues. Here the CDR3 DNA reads TGTGCCAGCAGCCCAAATCGTGTGAGCTCTGGAAACACCATATATTTT. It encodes CASSPNRVSSGNTIYF.

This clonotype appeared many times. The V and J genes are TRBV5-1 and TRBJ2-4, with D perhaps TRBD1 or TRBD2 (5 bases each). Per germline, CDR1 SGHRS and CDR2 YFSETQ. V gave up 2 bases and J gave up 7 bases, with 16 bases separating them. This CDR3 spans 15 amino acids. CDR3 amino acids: CASSLVRDPRNIQYF. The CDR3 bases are TGCGCCAGCAGCTTAGTCCGGGACCCCCGGAACATTCAGTACTTC. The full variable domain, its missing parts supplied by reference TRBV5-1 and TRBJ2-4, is KAGVTQTPRYLIKTRGQQVTLSCSPISGHRSVSWYQQTPGQGLQFLFEYFSETQRNKGNFPGRFSGRQFSNSRSEMNVSTLELGDSALYLCASSLVRDPRNIQYFGAGTRLSVL.

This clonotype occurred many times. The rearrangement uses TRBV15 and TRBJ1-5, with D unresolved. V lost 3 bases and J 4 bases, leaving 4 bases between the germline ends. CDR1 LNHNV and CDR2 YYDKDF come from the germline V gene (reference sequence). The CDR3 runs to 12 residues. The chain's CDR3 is CATSSGNQPQHF. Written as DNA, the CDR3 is TGTGCCACCAGCAGCGGGAATCAGCCCCAGCATTTT.

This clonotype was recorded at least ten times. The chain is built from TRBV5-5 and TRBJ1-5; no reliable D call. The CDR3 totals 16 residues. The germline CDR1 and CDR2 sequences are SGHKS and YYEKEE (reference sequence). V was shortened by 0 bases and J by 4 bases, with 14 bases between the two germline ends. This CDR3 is CASSLEAGWGNQPQHF. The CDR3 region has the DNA TGTGCCAGCAGCTTGGAGGCGGGGTGGGGAAATCAGCCCCAGCATTTT.

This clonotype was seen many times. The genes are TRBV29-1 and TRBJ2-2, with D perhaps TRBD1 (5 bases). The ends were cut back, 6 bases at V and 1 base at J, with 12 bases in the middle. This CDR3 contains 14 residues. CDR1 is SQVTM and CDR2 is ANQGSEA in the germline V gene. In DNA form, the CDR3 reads TGCAGCGTAGCTGATACAGGGAACACCGGGGAGCTGTTTTTT. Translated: CSVADTGNTGELFF.

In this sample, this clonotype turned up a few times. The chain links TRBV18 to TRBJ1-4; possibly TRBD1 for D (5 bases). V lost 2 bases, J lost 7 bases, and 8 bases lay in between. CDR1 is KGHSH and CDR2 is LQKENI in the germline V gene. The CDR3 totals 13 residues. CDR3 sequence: CASSPLRGEKLFF. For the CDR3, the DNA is TGTGCCAGCTCACCATTGAGGGGTGAAAAACTGTTTTTT.

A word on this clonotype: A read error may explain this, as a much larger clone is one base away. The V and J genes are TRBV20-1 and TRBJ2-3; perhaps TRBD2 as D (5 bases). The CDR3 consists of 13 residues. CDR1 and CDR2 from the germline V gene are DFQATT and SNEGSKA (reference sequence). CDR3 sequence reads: CSASLGSRDTQCF. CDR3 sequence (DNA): TGCAGTGCCTCGCTGGGGTCCCGGGATACGCAGTGTTTT.

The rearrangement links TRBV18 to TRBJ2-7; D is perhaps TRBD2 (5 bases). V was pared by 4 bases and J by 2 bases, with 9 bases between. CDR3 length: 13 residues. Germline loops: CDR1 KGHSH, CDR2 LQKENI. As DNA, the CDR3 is TGTGCCAGCTCACAACCGGGGACCTACGAGCAGTACTTC. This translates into CASSQPGTYEQYF. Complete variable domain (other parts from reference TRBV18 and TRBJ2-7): NAGVMQNPRHLVRRRGQEARLRCSPMKGHSHVYWYRQLPEEGLKFMVYLQKENIIDESGMPKERFSAEFPKEGPSILRIQQVVRGDSAAYFCASSQPGTYEQYFGPGTRLTVT.